The source of this TCR beta chain is a study of T-cell memory formation after mild COVID-19. Looking at the study overall: Clustering of TCRs was largely donor specific. Study-level results: Clones that contracted from day 15 to 85 had balanced CD4/CD8; later expanders were CD4+ biased. Mainly in CM and EM were contracting CD4+ clones; CD8+ were in EMRA.

Libraries for TCRalpha and TCRbeta carried sample barcodes and unique molecular identifiers via 5'RACE. TCRdb reanalysed the 5' RACE reads using MiXCR and keeps one entry per CDR3 protein. The sample consists of 400,000 to 500,000 distinct CDR3 sequences, more than 15% of them appearing once. As to this clonotype: Its cognate antigen is unknown.

The sequence derives from a man aged 18 to 30 who had mild COVID-19 (a few samples of this study predate the infection). Cell type and time point are not known. Sequenced: PBMCs or a T cell subset sorted from them (not recorded which).

CDR3 amino acids: CASSLGAGGWGNQPQHF. CDR3 nucleotide sequence: TGCGCCAGCAGCTTGGGTGCAGGGGGCTGGGGCAATCAGCCCCAGCATTTT. The chain carries TRBV5-1 and TRBJ1-5, with 8 nucleotides matching TRBD1. This CDR3 spans 17 amino acids. Germline V gives CDR1 SGHRS, CDR2 YFSETQ. J gave up 2 bases and V 0 bases, and 7 bases lay outside the gene matches. The complete variable domain, with remaining parts taken from reference TRBV5-1 and TRBJ1-5, reads KAGVTQTPRYLIKTRGQQVTLSCSPISGHRSVSWYQQTPGQGLQFLFEYFSETQRNKGNFPGRFSGRQFSNSRSEMNVSTLELGDSALYLCASSLGAGGWGNQPQHFGDGTRLSIL.